This TCR beta chain was retrieved from a study of a mutant IDH1 vaccine in newly diagnosed glioma. Overall study context: Vaccination began 4-6 weeks post radiotherapy alone, or with temozolomide cycles. Former treatment meant radiotherapy, temozolomide, or both; the majority had gotten both. General study points: Vaccination elicited immune responses in 93.3% of patients.

Sequencing used immunoSEQ multiplex PCR; TCRdb keeps in-frame clones, though not all of them. Altogether 45,000 to 60,000 clones are present, over 75% being singletons, with the ten largest covering 2% to 2.5%. Described time point: week 11, during vaccination. One vaccine dose held 300 ug of mutant IDH1 20-mer peptide and came with topical imiquimod. A single count supports this clone. Its antigen is still unknown. Germline assignment: CDR1 SNHLY and CDR2 FYNNEI. Trimming shortened V by 6 bases and J by 7 bases, and 6 bases separated the two germline ends. This CDR3 contains 11 residues. The chain carries TRBV2 and TRBJ2-2; D is unresolved. The receptor was derived from a man in his fifties with glioma. Material: PBMCs, obtained from a glioma patient whose treatment included an IDH1 peptide vaccine. CDR3 sequence: CASRSLGELFF. CDR3 nucleotides: TGTGCCAGCAGATCCCTCGGGGAGCTGTTTTTT.